This T cell receptor (beta chain) was recorded in a study of shared clonotypes between healthy human individuals (dated by TCRdb to the early 2020s). As for the study more broadly: The cohort comprised two women and a few men aged 18 to 49 years. For each donor, CD4 naive and CD4 memory were each run on three plates, CD8 naive on two plates, and CD8 memory on one plate. To estimate repertoire size and how much clonotype sharing occurs between individuals, the study deeply sequenced the blood TCR repertoires of about five healthy adults. To increase sequencing depth and limit assay-specific biases, different laboratories used diverse techniques to prepare libraries and sequence TCR repertoires. Between about 0.9 and 8.9 billion PBMCs per donor were obtained by leukapheresis. The research as a whole found: Even with the large sequencing depth, rarefaction of the sorted-subset datasets indicated that sequencing was incomplete. Compared with non-shared clonotypes, the clonotypes found in all four sorted-subset donors had higher generation probabilities. Sampling was restricted to blood, and TCR repertoires in tissue are likely to differ from TCR repertoires in blood. Naive subsets generally had larger estimated clonotype richness than memory subsets. Pairwise subsampling led to the expectation that sequencing depth would affect the degree of clonotype sharing among donors. Across a few donors, around 5% of naive CD4, around 3.5% of naive CD8, roughly 2.3% of memory CD4, and about 0.4% of memory CD8 clonotypes were shared. The small number of donors limited the genetic and exposure-history diversity represented.

The donors were healthy, HIV-negative adults who had no recently reported acute infections or vaccinations. Only Caucasian adults living in Nashville, Tennessee, USA were represented among the donors. Magnetic negative selection was used to enrich CD4+ T cells, after which naive cells were positively selected on CD45RA and the negative fraction became the memory subset. After blood collection by leukapheresis, PBMCs were isolated using Ficoll-Histopaque density gradient centrifugation and then cryopreserved in the vapor phase of liquid nitrogen. Analytical flow cytometry was used to check the purity and quantity of every magnetically sorted T cell population. Genomic DNA was isolated from each sorted fraction and quantified by UV absorbance on a Nanodrop 2000c. The germline V gene gives CDR1 as SGDLS and CDR2 as YYNGEE. Including the terminal cysteine and phenylalanine, the CDR3 comprises 13 residues. The retained sequence is limited to the CDR3, 39 bases, with the frame set at the first base. Trimming removed 3 bases from V and 7 bases from J, leaving 10 bases between the germline ends.

TCR CDR3 regions were amplified from genomic DNA by multiplex PCR using the deep immunoSEQ assay. Extracted genomic DNA from each cell subset was distributed evenly across all wells of several immunoSEQ 96-well plates, and each plate was treated as a replicate. For sorted subsets, approximately 200 ng of genomic DNA, equivalent to some 30,000 T cell genomes, went into each replicate PCR. Purified libraries were quantified with a Qubit 3.0 fluorometer, sized on a Bioanalyzer 2100, and re-quantified with the KAPA Library Quantification kit. Every immunoSEQ 96-well plate was sequenced on a separate single-read 150-cycle Illumina NextSeq 550 flow cell. The original methods were these. Because the immunoSEQ output included only junctional sequences and no quality scores, the filtering could not be the same as the filtering used for full-length reads. To assign V/J genes and CDR3, sequences were annotated against IMGT germline references using PyIR, a Python wrapper for IgBLAST v1.9. Reads with weak V/J assignments (E-value above 1e-6), missing CDR3, stop codons, out-of-frame junctions, or ambiguous translated residues were removed. V3J clonotypes were defined by identical inferred V gene, J gene, and CDR3 amino acid sequence. Percentage overlap between repertoires was calculated by dividing the number of shared unique clonotypes by the size of the smaller repertoire. RTK rarefaction, the Chao1 estimator, and Recon v2.1 estimates of unobserved clonotypes were used to assess repertoire richness. For all TCRbeta clonotypes obtained by the gDNA method from a few donors, generation probabilities were computed with OLGA. TCRdb stores this immuneACCESS table with in-frame sequences only. Part of the clones is absent; in the studies checked, under half of the shortfall reflects unresolved V genes, and no reason is known for the rest. The V and J calls and clone size are taken from that table; D and trimming were inferred from the DNA. The sample yields around 2.5 million clones; under 95% were counted once. 0.36% of the sample goes to the ten largest clones.

In the case of this clone: The specificity of this receptor is unknown. No base-level quality is on record; no much larger clone is a single base apart.

The rearranged chain carries TRBV9 and TRBJ2-2, with TRBD2 tentatively as D gene (5 bases match). This clonotype was obtained from a man between 18 and 29 years old in good health. Some clones in this sample may be carry-over from other donors' samples. Sequencing was done on a sample of naive CD4+ T cells from PBMCs. Taken with the paper, the label for cell subset or site translates to: CD45RA+ positively selected. The sequenced DNA: TGTGCCAGCAGCGCCGGACTGATCGGGGAGCTGTTTTTT. It is translated as CASSAGLIGELFF.